These 4 T cell receptor beta chains came from one sample sequenced in a study of cytomegalovirus exposure and HLA in healthy donors. The assay was immunoSEQ multiplex PCR, and TCRdb's table has in-frame clones only and misses some. The data show around 190,000 clones, with around nine tenths seen just once and more than 5.5% held by the top ten. Sequencing was carried out using PBMCs. The receptors stem from a man under 40 in good health and CMV-seropositive.

The chain combines TRBV7-2 with TRBJ2-6; 7 bases are shared with TRBD1. The CDR3 runs 17 residues. Germline V lookup: CDR1 SGHTA, CDR2 FQGNSA. The V and J ends lost 2 bases and 0 bases, in that order; junction bases with no gene match: 4. In DNA form, the CDR3 reads TGTGCCAGCAGCTTACAGGGGGTGAGCTCTGGGGCCAACGTCCTGACTTTC. Its protein product is CASSLQGVSSGANVLTF.

Only a few counts were recorded for this clone. The chain combines TRBV21-1 with TRBJ2-7; the listed D gene, TRBD1, was not tested against the DNA. TRBV21-1 has pseudogene status. The CDR3 extends over 16 amino acids. The CDR3 loop reads CASSVYDGTISYEQYF. The CDR3 DNA sequence: TGTGCCAGCAGTGTATATGACGGGACAATCTCCTACGAGCAGTACTTC.

The chain couples TRBV2 to TRBJ2-5, with D unresolved. The CDR3 has 14 residues. Trimming shortened V by 7 bases and J by 0 bases, and 12 bases separated the two germline ends. Germline CDR1 is SNHLY and CDR2 is FYNNEI. The DNA of the CDR3 is TGTGCCAGCATTCCCCCTGGGAACCAAGAGACCCAGTACTTC. It encodes CASIPPGNQETQYF.

This chain uses TRBV5-6 with TRBJ1-3; no reliable D call. Germline-derived CDR1 and CDR2 are SGHDT and YYEEEE. The length of the CDR3 is 13 residues. Trimming removed 2 bases at V and 7 bases at J, with 10 bases between. The CDR3 reads CASSFYLGNTIYF. The DNA for the CDR3 is TGTGCCAGCAGCTTTTACTTGGGGAACACCATATATTTT.